Below, 5 T cell receptor beta chains from the same sample are listed, as sequenced in a study of shared clonotypes between healthy human individuals. Profiling relied on immunoSEQ multiplex PCR, and the TCRdb table lists in-frame clones only, not all of them. The sample carries fewer than 1.6 million clones, approximately 98.5% recorded once. Sequencing was done on a sample of naive CD4+ T cells sorted from blood. Documented subset: CD45RA+ positively selected. Receptor source: a young man in good health.

The V gene is TRBV5-1, the J gene TRBJ2-2; the D gene is possibly TRBD1 (5 bases). Trimming stripped 1 base from V and 6 bases from J, with 10 bases between. The CDR3 is 14 amino acids. Germline assignment: CDR1 SGHRS and CDR2 YFSETQ. In DNA form, the CDR3 reads TGCGCCAGCAGCTTGAATCAGGGCCCCGGGGAGCTGTTTTTT. It translates to CASSLNQGPGELFF.

V and J are TRBV6-1 and TRBJ2-3, with D possibly matching TRBD2 (6 bases). This CDR3 region has 15 residues. Germline lookup yields CDR1 MNHNS and CDR2 SASEGT. Between the trimmed V and J ends, which lost 6 bases and 2 bases, there was a span of 15 bases. CDR3 loop: CASRRDLPNTDTQYF. CDR3 nucleotides: TGTGCCAGCAGGAGGGACTTACCGAACACAGATACGCAGTATTTT.

This chain uses TRBV2 with TRBJ2-2; a possible D gene is TRBD1 (6 bases). The V gene's germline CDR1 is SNHLY and CDR2 FYNNEI. V was pared by 2 bases and J by 2 bases, with 9 bases between. This CDR3 has 15 residues. The CDR3 coding sequence is TGTGCCAGCAGTGAAATCAGGGGCAACACCGGGGAGCTGTTTTTT. Translating gives CASSEIRGNTGELFF.

This chain joins TRBV27 and TRBJ1-4; TRBD1 matches 8 bases. Germline CDR1 reads MNHEY; CDR2 reads SMNVEV (reference sequence). This CDR3 is 16 amino acids long. V was clipped by 5 bases and J by 3 bases; unmatched bases: 8. The CDR3 DNA follows: TGTGCCAGCAGTAGGGATCAGGGGGCGGCTAATGAAAAACTGTTTTTT. As protein: CASSRDQGAANEKLFF.

The chain joins TRBV18 to TRBJ2-7; D is tentatively TRBD1 or TRBD2 (5 bases each). V lost 3 bases to trimming and J lost 2 bases, with 17 bases between them. The CDR3 is made up of 16 amino acids. Germline lookup yields CDR1 KGHSH and CDR2 LQKENI. CDR3 protein: CASSPTGPPTPYEQYF. CDR3 nucleotide sequence: TGTGCCAGCTCACCGACGGGACCGCCAACACCCTACGAGCAGTACTTC.